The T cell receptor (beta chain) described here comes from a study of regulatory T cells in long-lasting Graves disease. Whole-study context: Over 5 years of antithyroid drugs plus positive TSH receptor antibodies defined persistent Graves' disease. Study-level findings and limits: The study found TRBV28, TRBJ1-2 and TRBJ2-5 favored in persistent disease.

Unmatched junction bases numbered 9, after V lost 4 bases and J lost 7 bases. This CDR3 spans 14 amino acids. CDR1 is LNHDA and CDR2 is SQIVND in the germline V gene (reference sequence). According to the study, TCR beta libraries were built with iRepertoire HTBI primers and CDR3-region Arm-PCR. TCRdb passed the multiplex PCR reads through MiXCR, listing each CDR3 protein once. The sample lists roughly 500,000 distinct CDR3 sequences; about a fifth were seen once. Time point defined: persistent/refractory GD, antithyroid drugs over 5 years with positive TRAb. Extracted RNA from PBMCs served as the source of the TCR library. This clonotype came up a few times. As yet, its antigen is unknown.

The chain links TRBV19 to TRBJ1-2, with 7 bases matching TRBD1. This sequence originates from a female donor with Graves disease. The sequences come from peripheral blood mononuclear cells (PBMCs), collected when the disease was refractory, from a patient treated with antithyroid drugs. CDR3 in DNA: TGTGCCAGTAGTACGCAACAGGGGCCCGGTGGCTACACCTTC. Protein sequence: CASSTQQGPGGYTF.